This T cell receptor beta chain was found in a study of T cells in tuberculosis. This CDR3 has 14 residues. V gave up 4 bases and J gave up 3 bases; unmatched junction bases: 6. From germline, CDR1 is MNHNS and CDR2 SASEGT. Unsorted cryopreserved PBMC were sequenced, averaging around 100,000 T cells per clinical donor. As regards this clone: Antigen specificity is unknown.

Only in-frame clones appear in the TCRdb table, and some are missing; sequencing was by immunoSEQ multiplex PCR. The sample lists about 43,000 clones, 95% seen once, with around 3.5% in the top ten. Study conclusions and caveats: Samples were chosen by availability of cryopreserved specimens. Smaller distances to GMM-specific TCRs suggested their expansion in active tuberculosis. Shorter CDR3-alpha in active tuberculosis partly drove smaller distances.

The chain recombines TRBV6-1 with TRBJ2-7; 7 nucleotides align to TRBD2. Material for sequencing was PBMCs. The sequence came from a donor aged 5-35 years with latent tuberculosis or without tuberculosis infection. Written as DNA, the CDR3 is TGTGCCAGCAGTGCCCCCCGGGAGGACTACGAGCAGTACTTC. Amino acids: CASSAPREDYEQYF.